A single sample gave rise to the 24 T cell receptor beta chains below, sequenced in a study of T-cell memory formation after mild COVID-19. Each CDR3 protein is one row after TCRdb ran MiXCR on the 5' RACE reads. Altogether about 390,000 distinct CDR3 sequences are present, around a fifth being singletons, with the ten largest covering 9.5% to 15%. The sequencing sample was made of PBMCs or a T cell subset sorted from them (not recorded which). Receptors were obtained from an adult woman who had mild COVID-19 (a few samples of this study predate the infection). Cell type and time point are not known.

The rearrangement joins TRBV24-1 to TRBJ2-3, with D perhaps TRBD1 or TRBD2 (5 bases each). The CDR3 totals 15 residues. The germline gives CDR1 KGHDR, CDR2 SFDVKD. V was shortened by 4 bases and J by 1 base, with 11 bases between the two germline ends. The chain's CDR3 is CATSDSGTRTDTQYF. Written as DNA, the CDR3 is TGTGCCACCAGTGACTCCGGGACCCGCACAGATACGCAGTATTTT.

The chain uses TRBV9 and TRBJ2-5; TRBD2 might be the D (7 bases). The germline V and J ends were trimmed by 0 bases and 4 bases, with 13 bases remaining between them. CDR3 length: 15 amino acids. Germline V lookup: CDR1 SGDLS, CDR2 YYNGEE. This CDR3 is CASSVDGGRGETQYF. DNA of the CDR3: TGTGCCAGCAGCGTAGACGGGGGGCGTGGAGAGACCCAGTACTTC.

This clonotype was picked up a small number of times. V gene TRBV7-8 combines with J gene TRBJ2-5; no firm D call. Germline V gives CDR1 SGHVS, CDR2 FQNEAQ. The V end lost 2 bases, the J end lost 3 bases, and 13 bases lay between the germline ends. The CDR3 length is 15 residues. The CDR3 DNA reads as TGTGCCAGCAGCTTACCGCCTCCTAGGGAAGAGACCCAGTACTTC. It is translated as CASSLPPPREETQYF.

This clonotype turned up a few times. The gene calls are TRBV5-5 and TRBJ1-2, with TRBD1 identical over 10 bases. This CDR3 has 14 amino acids. V shed 5 bases and J 6 bases; nucleotides not matched to a gene: 7. Looked up from germline, CDR1 is SGHKS and CDR2 is YYEKEE (reference sequence). The chain's CDR3 is CASSGGQGDDGYTF. The DNA of the CDR3 is TGTGCCAGCAGTGGCGGACAGGGGGACGATGGCTACACCTTC.

The rearrangement joins TRBV5-1 to TRBJ1-4, with D perhaps TRBD1 (5 bases). Germline V gene sequence: CDR1 SGHRS, CDR2 YFSETQ. The CDR3 is 15 amino acids. V was cut by 4 bases and J by 2 bases, with 12 bases left in between. The CDR3 is CASSLLEGTNEKLFF. In DNA form, the CDR3 reads TGCGCCAGCAGCCTTCTCGAGGGGACTAATGAAAAACTGTTTTTT.

This chain links TRBV7-6 with TRBJ2-5; TRBD2 aligns across 10 bases. The ends lost 3 bases at V and 1 base at J; junction bases unmatched: 5. The CDR3 loop spans 16 amino acids. CDR1 is SGHVS, CDR2 FNYEAQ, per germline. The CDR3 nucleotides are TGTGCCAGCAGCTTCGGTTGGACTAGCGGCCAAGAGACCCAGTACTTC. Protein sequence: CASSFGWTSGQETQYF.

The chain combines TRBV2 with TRBJ2-2; D remains unclear. CDR1 is SNHLY and CDR2 is FYNNEI in the germline V gene. Trimming left V 8 bases short and J 6 bases short, with 7 bases between. CDR3 length: 11 residues. As DNA, the CDR3 is TGTGCCAGCTTTGGCCCCGGGGAGCTGTTTTTT. As protein: CASFGPGELFF. Using reference TRBV2 and TRBJ2-2 for the parts outside the CDR3, the full variable domain is EPEVTQTPSHQVTQMGQEVILRCVPISNHLYFYWYRQILGQKVEFLVSFYNNEISEKSEIFDDQFSVERPDGSNFTLKIRSTKLEDSAMYFCASFGPGELFFGEGSRLTVL.

This clonotype was counted between two and nine times. The chain is built from TRBV2 and TRBJ1-1; D remains unclear. The CDR3 runs 12 residues. V shed 2 bases and J shed 5 bases, with 6 bases lying between them. Germline V CDR1 and CDR2: SNHLY, FYNNEI. CDR3 sequence: CASSELNTEAFF. CDR3 nucleotide sequence: TGTGCCAGCAGTGAACTCAATACTGAAGCTTTCTTT.

This chain connects TRBV6-5 to TRBJ2-3; 10 bases map to TRBD2. The CDR3 has 16 residues. J lost 9 bases, V lost 4 bases, and 13 bases had no gene match. The germline V gene has CDR1 MNHEY and CDR2 SVGAGI. CDR3 in DNA: TGTGCCAGCAGTTTCCGGAGAGCGGGGGGGCAGGGAACGCAGTATTTT. Translated: CASSFRRAGGQGTQYF.

This clonotype showed up many times. The chain links TRBV12-3 or TRBV12-4 to TRBJ2-7; 9 bases match TRBD2. V dropped 1 base and J dropped 5; count of bases not matched to a gene: 9. The CDR3 spans 16 residues. CDR3 loop: CASSLGLAEGGNEQYF. In DNA form, the CDR3 reads TGTGCCAGCAGTTTAGGACTAGCGGAGGGCGGCAACGAGCAGTACTTC.

This clonotype was found many times. The gene calls are TRBV18 and TRBJ2-6; no clear D. V lost 2 bases and J 1 base, leaving 6 bases between the germline ends. Germline loops: CDR1 KGHSH, CDR2 LQKENI. CDR3 size: 15 residues. CDR3 DNA: TGTGCCAGCTCACCAGGGAATTCTGGGGCCAACGTCCTGACTTTC. Encoded protein: CASSPGNSGANVLTF.

The rearrangement links TRBV12-3 or TRBV12-4 to TRBJ2-2; D remains ambiguous. The CDR3 spans 14 residues. V was shortened by 6 bases and J by 0 bases, with 8 bases between the two germline ends. This CDR3 reads CASSTPPNTGELFF. For the CDR3, the DNA is TGTGCCAGCAGCACTCCCCCGAACACCGGGGAGCTGTTTTTT.

This sequence joins TRBV6-5 and TRBJ1-3; TRBD1 aligns across 9 bases. The CDR3 loop spans 13 amino acids. V trimming: 7 bases; J trimming: 4 bases; junction bases outside the gene matches: 2. Germline values: CDR1 MNHEY, CDR2 SVGAGI. The CDR3 is CASKGTGGNTIYF. The CDR3, as DNA: TGTGCCAGCAAAGGGACAGGGGGAAACACCATATATTTT.

This clonotype has only a few counts. The V and J genes are TRBV21-1 and TRBJ1-1; the D call in the table, TRBD1, was not verified against the DNA. TRBV21-1 is a pseudogene locus. The CDR3 is 13 residues long. The CDR3 region is CASLGGGGTEAFF. CDR3 coding DNA: TGTGCCAGCCTCGGAGGGGGTGGCACTGAAGCTTTCTTT.

The rearrangement uses TRBV29-1 and TRBJ1-2; maybe TRBD1 (5 bases). The germline gives CDR1 SQVTM, CDR2 ANQGSEA. The germline V and J ends were trimmed by 2 bases and 8 bases, with 12 bases remaining between them. This CDR3 has 12 amino acids. The CDR3 sequence: CSVEMGGRGYTF. CDR3 DNA sequence: TGCAGCGTTGAAATGGGGGGGAGAGGCTACACCTTC.

This clonotype was seen a handful of times. The chain uses TRBV5-1 and TRBJ1-4; TRBD1 aligns across 7 bases. The CDR3 is 15 residues long. Germline V gives CDR1 SGHRS, CDR2 YFSETQ. The V gene end was trimmed by 4 bases and the J gene end by 8 bases; junction bases not matched to a gene: 11. The CDR3 DNA reads as TGCGCCAGCAGCCCGGACAGGTCCCGGGGGGAAAAACTGTTTTTT. This codes for CASSPDRSRGEKLFF.

This chain joins TRBV6-6 and TRBJ2-7; the D gene is possibly TRBD1 (6 bases). The V gene lost 7 bases and the J gene lost 0 bases, with 13 bases spanning the gap. Germline CDR1 reads MNHNY; CDR2 reads SVGAGI (reference sequence). The CDR3 is 14 residues long. CDR3 bases: TGTGCCAGCACCCCTCGGACAGACTCCTACGAGCAGTACTTC. Amino acids: CASTPRTDSYEQYF.

This rearrangement joins TRBV6-5 to TRBJ1-6, with 10 bases identical to TRBD1. CDR3 length: 15 amino acids. Germline V lookup: CDR1 MNHEY, CDR2 SVGAGI. The V gene end was trimmed by 7 bases and the J gene end by 7 bases; junction bases not matched to a gene: 7. The CDR3 sequence is CASTRQGAGNSPLHF. Written as DNA, the CDR3 is TGTGCCAGCACCCGACAGGGGGCAGGGAATTCACCCCTCCACTTT.

The V call is TRBV5-1, the J call TRBJ2-1; D unresolved. Germline-derived CDR1 and CDR2 are SGHRS and YFSETQ. The CDR3 consists of 15 residues. Trimming cost V 4 bases and J 6 bases, with 17 bases left between them. This chain's CDR3 is CASSPGPLWSNEQFF. The CDR3 bases are TGCGCCAGCAGCCCTGGACCTCTCTGGAGCAATGAGCAGTTCTTC.

A few counts support this clonotype. The chain links TRBV20-1 to TRBJ1-1; D is ambiguous. The ends were cut back, 1 base at V and 8 bases at J, with 14 bases in the middle. The V gene's germline CDR1 is DFQATT and CDR2 SNEGSKA (reference sequence). CDR3 size: 13 residues. The CDR3 DNA follows: TGCAGTGCTAGAGTAGGACTCCAAGGGGAAGCTTTCTTT. Protein sequence: CSARVGLQGEAFF.

The chain couples TRBV7-2 to TRBJ2-3, with D perhaps being TRBD1 or TRBD2 (5 bases each). CDR1 is SGHTA and CDR2 is FQGNSA in the germline V gene. V was clipped by 2 bases and J by 4 bases, with 16 bases between them. This CDR3 is 16 amino acids long. This CDR3 is CASSLFGTGIPDTQYF. The DNA for the CDR3 is TGTGCCAGCAGCTTATTCGGGACGGGAATCCCAGATACGCAGTATTTT.

The V call is TRBV24-1, the J call TRBJ2-1, with D possibly called TRBD1 or TRBD2 (5 bases each). CDR1 KGHDR and CDR2 SFDVKD come from the germline V gene. This CDR3 spans 13 amino acids. Between the trimmed V and J ends, which lost 9 bases and 9 bases, there was a span of 17 bases. The CDR3 DNA reads as TGTGCCACCGAAGAACTCATCGGGGCTGAGCAGTTCTTC. The encoded protein is CATEELIGAEQFF.

The V gene is TRBV5-1, the J gene TRBJ2-5, with 8 bases lining up with TRBD2. This CDR3 spans 14 amino acids. Germline V gene sequence: CDR1 SGHRS, CDR2 YFSETQ. V was pared by 3 bases and J by 4 bases, with 5 bases of the junction left unmatched. The CDR3 spells CASSSGGATETQYF. The CDR3 DNA reads TGCGCCAGCAGCTCCGGGGGGGCCACAGAGACCCAGTACTTC.

This clonotype has only a few counts. CDR3 DNA sequence: TGTGCCAGTAGTAGATATTTGGGAGATACGCAGTATTTT. Its protein product is CASSRYLGDTQYF. The rearrangement joins TRBV19 to TRBJ2-3, with D unclear. The CDR3 contains 13 residues. Germline V gene lookup returns CDR1 LNHDA and CDR2 SQIVND (reference sequence). Trimming pared 4 bases from V and 5 bases from J, leaving 10 bases between.